This T cell receptor beta chain is from a study of a mutant IDH1 vaccine in newly diagnosed glioma. Study background: Administration of eight vaccinations to patients took place in weeks 1, 3, 5, 7, 11, 15, 19, 23. Averaging roughly 40 years of age, treated patients were around 60% male and approximately 40% female.

This clone appeared a single time. The antigen is undetermined. V gave up 5 bases and J gave up 2 bases, with 22 bases separating them. The CDR3 has 19 residues. Germline V gene data show CDR1 as LNHDA and CDR2 as SQIVND (reference sequence). Clones were read by immunoSEQ multiplex PCR, and TCRdb kept only the in-frame ones, dropping some. The sample lists 75,000 to 85,000 clones; more than 85% were seen once. Time point specified: week 5, during vaccination. Vaccination comprised doses that each held 300 ug of mutant IDH1 20-mer peptide, plus topical imiquimod. The sequence was collected from a woman aged 45-65 years with glioma. Here the sequenced sample was PBMCs, taken from a glioma patient whose treatment included an IDH1 peptide vaccine. The chain is built from TRBV19 and TRBJ2-6, with D unclear. The CDR3 loop reads CASSSLTGPFPAGANVLTF. The DNA for the CDR3 is TGTGCCAGTAGTTCACTGACCGGGCCCTTTCCCGCTGGGGCCAACGTCCTGACTTTC.